A selection of T cell receptor beta chains follows, all from one sample in a study of T-cell memory formation after mild COVID-19. One entry per CDR3 protein, called by TCRdb with MiXCR from the 5' RACE reads. The sample lists 45,000 to 65,000 distinct CDR3 sequences, more than 9% occurring once. The specimen sequenced was PBMCs or a T cell subset sorted from them (not recorded which). The receptors were gathered from a man aged 18 to 35 who had mild COVID-19 (a few samples of this study predate the infection). Cell type and time point are not known. The CDR3 runs from the conserved cysteine through the conserved F or W. Fields, in order: D gene, V gene, clone size, J gene, CDR3 DNA, CDR3 protein. The D gene is left open where the match is weak. Size is omitted from some rows. Given values are once, few, many or a class for expanded clones.

-	TRBV5-1	-	TRBJ2-5	TGCGCCAGCAGCTTGGGGTCCGGAGAGACCCAGTACTTC	CASSLGSGETQYF
TRBD1	TRBV6-1	-	TRBJ2-3	TGTGCCAGCAGCCGCGGGACAGGGGTCACAGATACGCAGTATTTT	CASSRGTGVTDTQYF
-	TRBV27	few	TRBJ2-5	TGTGCCAGCAGTTTCGCGGGATCGCCAGGGCTAGAGACCCAGTACTTC	CASSFAGSPGLETQYF
-	TRBV6-5	-	TRBJ1-2	TGTGCCAGCAGTTACTCGTCCTCCGGGAGCGGGGGCGCGAGTTATGGCTACACCTTC	CASSYSSSGSGGASYGYTF
TRBD1	TRBV6-1	-	TRBJ1-5	TGTGCCAGCAGGATGGACAGGGGGCCGGGTCAGCCCCAGCATTTT	CASRMDRGPGQPQHF
-	TRBV6-5	-	TRBJ1-2	TGTGCCAGCAGTTACGACAACAACTATGGCTACACCTTC	CASSYDNNYGYTF
-	TRBV7-7	-	TRBJ1-5	TGTGCTAGCAGCTTAGAGGGGTATCAGCCCCAGCATTTT	CASSLEGYQPQHF
-	TRBV20-1	-	TRBJ2-4	TGCAGTTCCGGGGCCCTAGCCAAAAACATTCAGTACTTC	CSSGALAKNIQYF
-	TRBV7-9	few	TRBJ2-2	TGTGCCAGCAGCTTATTTGGCCTAAGAGGGTCCGGGGAGCTGTTTTTT	CASSLFGLRGSGELFF
TRBD1	TRBV5-6	-	TRBJ2-5	TGTGCCAGCAGCATGAACCCGGGACAGGGATCCGGGGAGACCCAGTACTTC	CASSMNPGQGSGETQYF
TRBD1	TRBV7-9	few	TRBJ2-2	TGTGCCAGCAGCCCCAGACAGGGGGGGAACACCGGGGAGCTGTTTTTT	CASSPRQGGNTGELFF
TRBD1	TRBV9	-	TRBJ2-3	TGTGCCAGCAGCCCCCGGACAGGCACGCAGTATTTT	CASSPRTGTQYF
TRBD1	TRBV12-3/TRBV12-4	few	TRBJ2-3	TGTGCCAGCAGTACCGGGACAGCTACGCAGTATTTT	CASSTGTATQYF
-	TRBV5-1	many	TRBJ2-5	TGCGCCAGCAGCTTGGCCCCGGGGGTGGAGACCCAGTACTTC	CASSLAPGVETQYF
-	TRBV4-2	few	TRBJ2-2	TGTGCCAGCAGCCAAGAAATTCTCGACACCGGGGAGCTGTTTTTT	CASSQEILDTGELFF